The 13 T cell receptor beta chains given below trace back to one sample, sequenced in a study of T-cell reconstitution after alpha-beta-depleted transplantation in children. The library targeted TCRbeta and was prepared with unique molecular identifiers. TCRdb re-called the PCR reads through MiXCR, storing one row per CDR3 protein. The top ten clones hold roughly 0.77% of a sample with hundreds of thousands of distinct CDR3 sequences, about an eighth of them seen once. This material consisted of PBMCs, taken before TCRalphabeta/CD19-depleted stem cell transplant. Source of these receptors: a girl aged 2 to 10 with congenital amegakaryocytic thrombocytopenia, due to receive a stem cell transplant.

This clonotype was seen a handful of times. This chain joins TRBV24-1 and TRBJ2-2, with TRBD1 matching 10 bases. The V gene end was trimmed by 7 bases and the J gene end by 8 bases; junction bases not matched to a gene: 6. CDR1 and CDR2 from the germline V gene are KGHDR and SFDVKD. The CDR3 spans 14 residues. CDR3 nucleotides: TGTGCCACCAGAACCGGGACAGGGGCGGGGGAGCTGTTTTTT. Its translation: CATRTGTGAGELFF.

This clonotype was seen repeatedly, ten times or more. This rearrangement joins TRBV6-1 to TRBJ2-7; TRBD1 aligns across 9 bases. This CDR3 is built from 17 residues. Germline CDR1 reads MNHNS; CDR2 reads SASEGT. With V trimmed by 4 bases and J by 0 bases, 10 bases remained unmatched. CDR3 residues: CASSAGTGTFISYEQYF. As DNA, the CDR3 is TGTGCCAGCAGTGCCGGGACAGGGACCTTCATCTCCTACGAGCAGTACTTC.

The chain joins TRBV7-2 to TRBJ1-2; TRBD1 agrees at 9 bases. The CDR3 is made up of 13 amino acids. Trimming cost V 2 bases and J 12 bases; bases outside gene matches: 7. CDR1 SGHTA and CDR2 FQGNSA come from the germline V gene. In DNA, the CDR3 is TGTGCCAGCAGCTTAACGCGGACAGGGGTTAACACCTTC. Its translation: CASSLTRTGVNTF. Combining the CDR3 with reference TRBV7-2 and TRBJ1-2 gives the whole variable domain GAGVSQSPSNKVTEKGKDVELRCDPISGHTALYWYRQSLGQGLEFLIYFQGNSAPDKSGLPSDRFSAERTGGSVSTLTIQRTQQEDSAVYLCASSLTRTGVNTFGSGTRLTVV.

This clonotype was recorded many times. In nucleotides, the CDR3 is TGTGCCATCAGTAAGGGACTAGCGGGAGATGATGAGCAGTTCTTC. Protein: CAISKGLAGDDEQFF. The chain carries TRBV10-3 and TRBJ2-1; 14 bases align to TRBD2. The CDR3 spans 15 residues. Germline V lookup: CDR1 ENHRY, CDR2 SYGVKD. V was clipped by 5 bases and J by 8 bases; unmatched bases: 5.

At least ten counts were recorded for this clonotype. The CDR3, as DNA: TGCAGCGCCGGGACGTACACTGAAGCTTTCTTT. Its translation is CSAGTYTEAFF. This chain links TRBV29-1 with TRBJ1-1; possibly TRBD1 for D (5 bases). Germline CDR1 is SQVTM and CDR2 is ANQGSEA. V was pared by 7 bases and J by 3 bases, with 9 bases between. This CDR3 spans 11 amino acids. Variable domain in full (rest from reference TRBV29-1 and TRBJ1-1): SAVISQKPSRDICQRGTSLTIQCQVDSQVTMMFWYRQQPGQSLTLIATANQGSEATYESGFVIDKFPISRPNLTFSTLTVSNMSPEDSSIYLCSAGTYTEAFFGQGTRLTVV.

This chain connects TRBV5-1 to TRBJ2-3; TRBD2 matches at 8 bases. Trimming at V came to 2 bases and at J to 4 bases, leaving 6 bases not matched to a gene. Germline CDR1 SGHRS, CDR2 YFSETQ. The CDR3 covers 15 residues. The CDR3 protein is CASSFTGLAPDTQYF. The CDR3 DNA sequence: TGCGCCAGCAGCTTTACAGGACTAGCTCCAGATACGCAGTATTTT.

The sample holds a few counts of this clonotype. The CDR3 bases are TGCGCCAGCAGCTTCGCGGGACAGGAAGAGACCCAGTACTTC. It encodes CASSFAGQEETQYF. J is TRBJ2-5 and V is TRBV5-1, with 8 positions matching TRBD1. The CDR3 totals 14 residues. Per germline, CDR1 SGHRS and CDR2 YFSETQ. With 2 bases clipped from V and 3 bases from J, the junction kept 3 bases outside the gene matches.

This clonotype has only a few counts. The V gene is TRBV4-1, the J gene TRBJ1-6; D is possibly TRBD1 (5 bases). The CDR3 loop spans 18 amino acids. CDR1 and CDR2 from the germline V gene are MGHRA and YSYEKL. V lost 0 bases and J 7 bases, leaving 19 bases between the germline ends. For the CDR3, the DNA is TGCGCCAGCAGCCAAGATCTGGGAACCCCTTACAGGAATTCACCCCTCCACTTT. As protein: CASSQDLGTPYRNSPLHF.

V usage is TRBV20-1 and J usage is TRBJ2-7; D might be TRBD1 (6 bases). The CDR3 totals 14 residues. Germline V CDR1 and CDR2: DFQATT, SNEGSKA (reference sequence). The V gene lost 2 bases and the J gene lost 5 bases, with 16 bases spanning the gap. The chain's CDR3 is CSARSGQLSDEQYF. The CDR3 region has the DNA TGCAGTGCTAGATCGGGACAATTATCGGACGAGCAGTACTTC.

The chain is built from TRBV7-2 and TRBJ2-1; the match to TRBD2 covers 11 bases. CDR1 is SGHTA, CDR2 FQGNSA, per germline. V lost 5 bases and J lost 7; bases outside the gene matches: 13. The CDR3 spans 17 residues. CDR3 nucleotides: TGTGCCAGCAGCCGGCATATTAGCGGGAGGGCCCGGAATGAGCAGTTCTTC. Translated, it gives CASSRHISGRARNEQFF.

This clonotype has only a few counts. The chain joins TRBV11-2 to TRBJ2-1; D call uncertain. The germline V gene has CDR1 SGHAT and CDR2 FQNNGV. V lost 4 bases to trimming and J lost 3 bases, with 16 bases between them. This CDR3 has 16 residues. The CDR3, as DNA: TGTGCCAGCAGCTCATTGGGTCAATGGGACTACAATGAGCAGTTCTTC. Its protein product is CASSSLGQWDYNEQFF.

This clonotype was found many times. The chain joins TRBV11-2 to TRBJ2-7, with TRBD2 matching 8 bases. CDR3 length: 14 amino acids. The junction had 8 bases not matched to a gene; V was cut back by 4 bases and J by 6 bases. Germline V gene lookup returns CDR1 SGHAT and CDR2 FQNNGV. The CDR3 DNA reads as TGTGCCAGCAGCTCCCCGGGACTAGGAATCGAGCAGTACTTC. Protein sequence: CASSSPGLGIEQYF.

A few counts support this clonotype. The DNA for the CDR3 is TGTGCCAGCTCACCACCGATGGGGAGCGACAATGAGCAGTTCTTC. It yields the protein CASSPPMGSDNEQFF. The chain combines TRBV18 with TRBJ2-1; TRBD2 is a possible D gene (5 bases). Looked up from germline, CDR1 is KGHSH and CDR2 is LQKENI. This CDR3 has 15 amino acids. V was shortened by 0 bases and J by 5 bases, with 11 bases between the two germline ends.